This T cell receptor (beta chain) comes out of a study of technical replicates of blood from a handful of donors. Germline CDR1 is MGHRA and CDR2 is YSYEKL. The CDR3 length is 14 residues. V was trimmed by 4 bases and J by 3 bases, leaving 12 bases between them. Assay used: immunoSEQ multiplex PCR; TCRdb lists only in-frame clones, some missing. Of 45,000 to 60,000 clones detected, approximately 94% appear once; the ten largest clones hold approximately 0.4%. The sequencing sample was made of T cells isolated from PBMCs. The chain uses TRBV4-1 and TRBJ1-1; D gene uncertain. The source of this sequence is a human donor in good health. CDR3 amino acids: CASSLGLRDTEAFF. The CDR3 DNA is TGCGCCAGCAGCCTGGGTCTGCGGGACACTGAAGCTTTCTTT.